This T cell receptor (beta chain) was captured in a study of breast tumors, draining lymph nodes, adjacent tissues. Samples came from axillary lymph nodes draining the breast cancer. Overall study findings and caveats: Tumors had less TCR diversity than lymph nodes, more than nontumor tissue. Tumor T cell lymph node origin was a supported hypothesis, not proven.

This clonotype was counted many times. The antigen remains unidentified. TCRdb analysed the multiplex PCR reads with MiXCR anew, one entry per CDR3 protein. The sample yields some 85,000 distinct CDR3 sequences, approximately 30% seen once. Trimming took 6 bases from V and 3 from J; bases not matched to a gene: 12. Germline CDR1 and CDR2: MNHEY and SMNVEV (reference sequence). The CDR3 loop spans 16 amino acids. This TCR came from a female donor with breast cancer. Some clones in this sample may be carry-over from other donors' samples. Sequenced: axillary lymph node tissue. The V and J genes are TRBV27 and TRBJ1-2, with 8 nucleotides matching TRBD1. The DNA of the CDR3 is TGTGCCAGCAGCCTAACCAGGGGGCTCGGTGACTATGGCTACACCTTC. This translates into CASSLTRGLGDYGYTF.